Following are 6 T cell receptor beta chains from one sample sequenced in a study of T cell changes during pregnancy in multiple sclerosis (dated by TCRdb to between 2019 and 2020). The method was the immunoSEQ multiplex PCR assay. Sourced from immuneACCESS, this table was stored by TCRdb with only in-frame sequences that have V and J called. A share of the clones is absent; for the studies checked, an unresolved V gene accounts for under half, and the remainder has no known explanation. Recorded for this sample are fewer than 90,000 clones; 91% of them occurred a single time. The ten largest account for over 0.65% of the sample. This material consisted of peripheral blood, taken in the second trimester of pregnancy. The origin of the receptors is a female donor with multiple sclerosis, enrolled in a pregnancy study.

The table lists this clone with a count of one. This chain joins TRBV30 and TRBJ1-4; TRBD1 matches at 7 bases. There are 15 residues in the CDR3. Germline V CDR1 and CDR2: GTSNPN, SVGIG (reference sequence). V lost 2 bases, J lost 5 bases, and 8 bases stayed unmatched. This CDR3 reads CAWSRGQLDNEKLFF. The CDR3 nucleotides are TGTGCCTGGAGTAGGGGACAGCTCGACAATGAAAAACTGTTTTTT.

V gene TRBV5-1 combines with J gene TRBJ2-3; the D gene is possibly TRBD2 (6 bases). The CDR3 contains 14 residues. V lost 4 bases, J lost 2 bases, and 11 bases lay in between. Looked up from germline, CDR1 is SGHRS and CDR2 is YFSETQ. CDR3 loop: CASSPGLSTDTQYF. The DNA for the CDR3 is TGCGCCAGCAGCCCGGGACTCTCCACAGATACGCAGTATTTT.

The chain uses TRBV7-2 and TRBJ1-5; TRBD1 agrees at 8 bases. Germline trimming cut 4 bases from V and 10 bases from J; bases unmatched to any gene: 9. The CDR3 has 14 residues. CDR1 and CDR2 (germline): SGHTA, FQGNSA. Here the CDR3 DNA reads TGTGCCAGCAGCTCCCTGGGACAGGAAGGACCCCAGCATTTT. Translating it yields CASSSLGQEGPQHF. The entire variable domain, with the rest obtained from reference TRBV7-2 and TRBJ1-5, is as follows: GAGVSQSPSNKVTEKGKDVELRCDPISGHTALYWYRQSLGQGLEFLIYFQGNSAPDKSGLPSDRFSAERTGGSVSTLTIQRTQQEDSAVYLCASSSLGQEGPQHFGDGTRLSIL.

The V and J genes are TRBV9 and TRBJ2-1; a weak D match, TRBD2 (5 bases). Germline V lookup: CDR1 SGDLS, CDR2 YYNGEE. This CDR3 contains 14 residues. V lost 2 bases and J 2 bases, leaving 8 bases between the germline ends. The CDR3 protein is CASSVGVPYNEQFF. The CDR3 DNA follows: TGTGCCAGCAGCGTCGGGGTTCCCTACAATGAGCAGTTCTTC.

V usage is TRBV18 and J usage is TRBJ1-4; 7 bases are a match to TRBD1. The germline V gene has CDR1 KGHSH and CDR2 LQKENI. Trimming took 5 bases from V and 7 from J; bases not matched to a gene: 7. The length of the CDR3 is 14 residues. CDR3 DNA: TGTGCCAGCTCATCCGGGACAGCCCTTGAAAAACTGTTTTTT. Protein: CASSSGTALEKLFF.

This rearrangement joins TRBV15 to TRBJ1-1; TRBD1 aligns across 8 bases. CDR3 length: 14 residues. Germline CDR1 reads LNHNV; CDR2 reads YYDKDF (reference sequence). The V and J ends lost 0 bases and 6 bases, in that order; junction bases with no gene match: 3. The CDR3 spells CATSRDQGAAEAFF. In DNA, the CDR3 is TGTGCCACCAGCAGAGATCAGGGGGCGGCTGAAGCTTTCTTT.